Below, 5 T cell receptor beta chains from the same sample are listed, as sequenced in a study of blood T cell repertoires in COVID-19. The protocol was immunoSEQ multiplex PCR, while the TCRdb copy is restricted to in-frame clones and leaves out a portion. The data show around 80,000 clones, roughly 82% seen once. The sequenced sample was peripheral blood. These receptors all stem from an elderly man with acute or convalescent COVID-19.

The chain has TRBV14 and TRBJ2-1; D is perhaps TRBD1 (6 bases). Per germline, CDR1 SGHDN and CDR2 FVKESK. Trimming left V 4 bases short and J 4 bases short, with 17 bases between. This CDR3 is built from 16 residues. The DNA of the CDR3 is TGTGCCAGCAGCCCATGGACAGCGAATCCGTACAATGAGCAGTTCTTC. Encoded protein: CASSPWTANPYNEQFF.

The DNA for the CDR3 is TGTGCCAGCTCATTCCAACAGGGGCCAGAAAATGAAAAACTGTTTTTT. Translation: CASSFQQGPENEKLFF. The rearrangement uses TRBV18 and TRBJ1-4, with 7 bases lining up with TRBD1. CDR1 is KGHSH, CDR2 LQKENI, per germline. The length of the CDR3 is 16 residues. V shed 5 bases and J 5 bases; nucleotides not matched to a gene: 11. Variable domain in full (rest from reference TRBV18 and TRBJ1-4): NAGVMQNPRHLVRRRGQEARLRCSPMKGHSHVYWYRQLPEEGLKFMVYLQKENIIDESGMPKERFSAEFPKEGPSILRIQQVVRGDSAAYFCASSFQQGPENEKLFFGSGTQLSVL.

The chain has TRBV11-2 and TRBJ2-3, with 7 bases that match TRBD1. The trim removed 4 bases at V and 0 bases at J, leaving 7 bases unmatched. Germline V lookup: CDR1 SGHAT, CDR2 FQNNGV. This CDR3 spans 16 amino acids. DNA of the CDR3: TGTGCCAGCAGCTCCGGAAACAGGGGTAGCACAGATACGCAGTATTTT. Translating gives CASSSGNRGSTDTQYF.

V usage is TRBV6-2 or TRBV6-3 and J usage is TRBJ2-4; possible D gene TRBD2, 7 bases. The CDR3 has 17 residues. Germline V gives CDR1 MNHEY, CDR2 SVGEGT. V was cut by 2 bases and J by 0 bases, with 14 bases left in between. CDR3 protein: CASSYAIGGVAKNIQYF. The DNA of the CDR3 is TGTGCCAGCAGTTACGCCATAGGGGGGGTAGCCAAAAACATTCAGTACTTC.

This rearrangement joins TRBV5-1 to TRBJ1-2; no reliable D call. This CDR3 is 14 amino acids long. Germline CDR1 SGHRS, CDR2 YFSETQ. V was clipped by 1 base and J by 4 bases, with 11 bases between them. CDR3 sequence reads: CASSLSGGTYGYTF. CDR3 in DNA: TGCGCCAGCAGCTTGTCTGGCGGAACCTATGGCTACACCTTC.